These T cell receptor beta chains were read from a single sample in a study of radiation and T cells in renal cell carcinoma. Measured with immunoSEQ multiplex PCR; TCRdb has only the in-frame clones, and not every one. The sample gives around 4,000 clones, roughly 60% of which show up once; 42% is in the top ten. The source was tumor tissue, collected from a patient whose treatment included radiotherapy and nephrectomy. Receptors were obtained from a woman aged 60-70 years with renal cell carcinoma. CDR3s include the opening cysteine and the closing phenylalanine or tryptophan. A D gene is named only where the DNA matches it firmly. Clone size is shown for a subset of rows, as once, few, many or a class of expanded clone.

v_gene	d_gene	abundance	j_gene	CDR3nt	CDR3aa
TRBV28	-	-	TRBJ2-7	TGTGCCAGCAGTTTGGTAGGGGAGCAGTACTTC	CASSLVGEQYF
TRBV6-1	TRBD1	large	TRBJ2-1	TGTGCCAGTAACAGGGGAAACAATGAGCAGTTCTTC	CASNRGNNEQFF
TRBV6-6	-	-	TRBJ1-5	TGTGCCAGCAGTACTGGGACTACCCGGCCCCAGCATTTT	CASSTGTTRPQHF
TRBV5-6	TRBD1	-	TRBJ2-7	TGTGCCAGCAGCCCAGGGACAGGGTCTTTAGGGTTTAGCTCCTACGAGCAGTACTTC	CASSPGTGSLGFSSYEQYF
TRBV10-1	-	-	TRBJ1-2	TGCGCCAGCAGCGGGCAAGTCACCTATGGCTACACCTTC	CASSGQVTYGYTF
TRBV7-8	-	-	TRBJ2-1	TGTGCCAGCAGCTCGTTTGGGGAGGGGGGGCGAAATGAGCAGTTCTTC	CASSSFGEGGRNEQFF
TRBV5-6	TRBD1	-	TRBJ2-7	TGTGCCAGCACCGGGACAGGGTCCTTCGAGCAGTACTTC	CASTGTGSFEQYF
TRBV2	-	-	TRBJ2-1	TGTGCCAGCAGTGAATGGCGCTGGTCCTACAATGAGCAGTTCTTC	CASSEWRWSYNEQFF
TRBV19	-	few	TRBJ2-5	TGTGCCAGTAGTATGTATGATCAAGAGACCCAGTACTTC	CASSMYDQETQYF
TRBV7-9	-	few	TRBJ2-7	TGTGCCAGCAGTCCGGCAGACCCCTACGAGCAGTACTTC	CASSPADPYEQYF
TRBV7-3	-	-	TRBJ2-2	TGTGCCAGCAGCCCAAGTGGCAACACCGGGGAGCTGTTTTTT	CASSPSGNTGELFF
TRBV7-9	-	once	TRBJ1-1	TGTGCCAGCAGCTTAGTAAAAGGGATAGCTGAAGCTTTCTTT	CASSLVKGIAEAFF
TRBV6-5	TRBD2	-	TRBJ2-2	TGTGCCAGCAGTTACAGTAGCGGGGGGGCCGGGGAGCTGTTTTTT	CASSYSSGGAGELFF
TRBV6-1	-	-	TRBJ1-1	TGTGCCAGCAGTGATGAGGTGGCACATTGGAACACTGAAGCTTTCTTT	CASSDEVAHWNTEAFF
TRBV7-9	TRBD1	few	TRBJ1-2	TGTGCCAGCAGCCGACAGGGGGGCCTATATGGCTACACCTTC	CASSRQGGLYGYTF
TRBV21-1	-	-	TRBJ2-5	TGTGCCAGCAGCAAAGTCGGAGAGACCCAGTACTTC	CASSKVGETQYF
TRBV27	TRBD1	once	TRBJ2-4	TGTGCCAGCAGTTCGGACAGGGGTGGCATTCAGTACTTC	CASSSDRGGIQYF
TRBV4-2	TRBD1	-	TRBJ1-2	TGTGCCAGCAGCCAAACGTTCGACAGGGGCCGAGCTAACTATGGCTACACCTTC	CASSQTFDRGRANYGYTF
TRBV6-6	-	-	TRBJ1-2	TGTGCCAGCAGAGGGTATGGCTACACCTTC	CASRGYGYTF
TRBV10-1	-	-	TRBJ1-4	TGCGCCACCCGAAAAACAGGGAATTTGGAAAAACTGTTTTTT	CATRKTGNLEKLFF
TRBV19	-	few	TRBJ1-2	TGTGCCAGTAGTATGGTGGCGGATTATGGCTACACCTTC	CASSMVADYGYTF
TRBV6-5	-	-	TRBJ1-1	TGTGCCAGCAGTTTGTACCGGGAGCGTACTGAAGCTTTCTTT	CASSLYRERTEAFF
TRBV6-6	-	-	TRBJ1-2	TGTGCCAGCAGCTATGGGGATTATGGCTACACCTTC	CASSYGDYGYTF
TRBV19	-	once	TRBJ1-2	TGTGCAAGACACCCGTTTGGGGGCTACACCTTC	CARHPFGGYTF
TRBV2	-	few	TRBJ2-2	TGTGCCAGCACAGTCCAGGCCACCGGGGAGCTGTTTTTT	CASTVQATGELFF
TRBV6-6	-	medium-sized	TRBJ2-1	TGTGCCAGCAGTCCCGGACAGAACTACAATGAGCAGTTCTTC	CASSPGQNYNEQFF
TRBV9	-	-	TRBJ2-2	TGTGCCAGCAGCGTAGCTACTCGGAACACCGGGGAGCTGTTTTTT	CASSVATRNTGELFF
TRBV5-1	TRBD2	-	TRBJ2-3	TGCGCCAGCGCAAGGACTAGCGGGGGATCTAGCACAGATACGCAGTATTTT	CASARTSGGSSTDTQYF
TRBV21-1	-	few	TRBJ2-7	TGTGCCAGCAGCAAAGGGGACGAGCAGTACTTC	CASSKGDEQYF
TRBV6-8	TRBD1	few	TRBJ1-3	TGTGCCAGCAGTTACAGGACAGGGGGAAACACCATATATTTT	CASSYRTGGNTIYF
TRBV9	-	-	TRBJ2-2	TGTGCCAGCAGCGTATCGGCAGGGAACACCGGGGAGCTGTTTTTT	CASSVSAGNTGELFF
TRBV2	TRBD1	large	TRBJ2-7	TGTGCCAGCAGTTCGGACAGGATACGAACCTACGAGCAGTACTTC	CASSSDRIRTYEQYF
TRBV11-2	-	-	TRBJ2-7	TGTGCCAGCAGTGTGGGAGGGGGCCCCTACGAGCAGTACTTC	CASSVGGGPYEQYF
TRBV7-8	TRBD1	-	TRBJ1-2	TGTGCCAGCAGCTTAACGGACAGGGGTTCCTATGGCTACACCTTC	CASSLTDRGSYGYTF
TRBV10-3	-	-	TRBJ2-5	TGTGCCATCAGTGAAAGTCAAGCGGGAGAGACCCAGTACTTC	CAISESQAGETQYF
TRBV4-1	-	-	TRBJ2-2	TGCGCCAGCAGCCGCCGGCTCGTGGGGACTTCCGCGAACACCGGGGAGCTGTTTTTT	CASSRRLVGTSANTGELFF
TRBV5-1	-	-	TRBJ2-7	TGCGCCAGCAGGTCTGGGGCGTCCTACGAGCAGTACTTC	CASRSGASYEQYF
TRBV5-5	TRBD2	-	TRBJ2-5	TGTGCCAGCAGCTTGGAAGTGGGTAGCGGGAGGGAGACCCAGTACTTC	CASSLEVGSGRETQYF
TRBV7-2	-	-	TRBJ1-1	TGTGCCAGCAGGGGGTGGGGGCGCGACGTGAACACTGAAGCTTTCTTT	CASRGWGRDVNTEAFF
TRBV4-3	TRBD2	-	TRBJ2-3	TGCGCCAGCAGCCACGGGACTAGCGGCCGACAGCTCACGCAGTATTTT	CASSHGTSGRQLTQYF
TRBV5-5	-	-	TRBJ2-7	TGTGCCAGCAGCTTGTTTGGTTTCGGGTCCTACGAGCAGTACTTC	CASSLFGFGSYEQYF
TRBV2	TRBD1	few	TRBJ1-2	TGTGCCAGCAGTGATGTGCCAGGGGGGGACTATGGCTACACCTTC	CASSDVPGGDYGYTF
TRBV6-6	-	-	TRBJ2-7	TGTGCCAGCAGTTCACCTCTGCCCGGGAACGAGCAGTACTTC	CASSSPLPGNEQYF
TRBV9	TRBD2	once	TRBJ2-3	TGTGCCAGCAGCCTCACTAGCGGGGAGACAGATACGCAGTATTTT	CASSLTSGETDTQYF
TRBV7-2	-	-	TRBJ1-2	TGTGCCAGCAGCTTAGCGACCGACGGATCGGGTAACTATGGCTACACCTTC	CASSLATDGSGNYGYTF
TRBV21-1	-	-	TRBJ2-3	TGTGCCAGCAGCAAAGGGGGTAGCGGGCCTTCCACAGATACGCAGTATTTT	CASSKGGSGPSTDTQYF
TRBV11-2	TRBD1	-	TRBJ2-7	TGTGCCAGCAGCTTAGATCTCGGGACAGGGGCGCAAGAGCAGTACTTC	CASSLDLGTGAQEQYF
TRBV5-1	TRBD2	-	TRBJ2-4	TGCGCCAGCAGCTCGGGTAGCGGGAGGTTGTCGGCCAAAAACATTCAGTACTTC	CASSSGSGRLSAKNIQYF
TRBV2	TRBD2	-	TRBJ2-1	TGTGCCAGCAGTTCGACTAGCGGGGCCTCCTACAATGAGCAGTTCTTC	CASSSTSGASYNEQFF
TRBV10-2	TRBD2	-	TRBJ2-7	TGCGCCAGCAGTGCAAGACTAGCGGGGGAGCAGTACTTC	CASSARLAGEQYF
TRBV5-6	-	-	TRBJ2-7	TGTGCCAGCAGCTTGGCCGGGGAGAGCTACGAGCAGTACTTC	CASSLAGESYEQYF
TRBV6-1	-	-	TRBJ2-5	TGTGCCAGCAGTGCCGGACAGCACCAAGAGACCCAGTACTTC	CASSAGQHQETQYF
TRBV27	TRBD1	-	TRBJ1-2	TGTGCCAGCAGTTTGGACAGGGCTGTCTATGGCTACACCTTC	CASSLDRAVYGYTF
TRBV6-1	-	-	TRBJ1-1	TGTGCCAGCAGTGGGGCCCGGGAGACCTCGAACACTGAAGCTTTCTTT	CASSGARETSNTEAFF
TRBV5-6	TRBD1	-	TRBJ1-4	TGTGCCAGCAGCCGGACAGGGAGAAATGAAAAACTGTTTTTT	CASSRTGRNEKLFF
TRBV5-6	-	few	TRBJ1-5	TGTGCCAGCAGCTTGGGCATAACGCAGGGAAATCAGCCCCAGCATTTT	CASSLGITQGNQPQHF
TRBV20-1	TRBD1	few	TRBJ1-4	TGCAGTGCTGGGGACAGGCGACAACTGTTTTTT	CSAGDRRQLFF